This TCR beta chain originates from a study of blood T cell repertoires in COVID-19. Libraries were prepared by immunoSEQ multiplex PCR; TCRdb keeps only in-frame clonotypes and omits some of them. The sample has about 40,000 clones, about 80% seen once; the top ten hold around 2.5%. This CDR3 contains 13 residues. V trimming: 5 bases; J trimming: 8 bases; junction bases outside the gene matches: 7. The V and J genes are TRBV12-3 or TRBV12-4 and TRBJ1-2; 8 nucleotides line up with TRBD1. Material for sequencing was peripheral blood. This TCR was recovered from a woman in her sixties with acute or convalescent COVID-19. The CDR3 region has the DNA TGTGCCAGCAGTCCGCGGACAGGGAGAGGCTACACCTTC. As protein: CASSPRTGRGYTF.